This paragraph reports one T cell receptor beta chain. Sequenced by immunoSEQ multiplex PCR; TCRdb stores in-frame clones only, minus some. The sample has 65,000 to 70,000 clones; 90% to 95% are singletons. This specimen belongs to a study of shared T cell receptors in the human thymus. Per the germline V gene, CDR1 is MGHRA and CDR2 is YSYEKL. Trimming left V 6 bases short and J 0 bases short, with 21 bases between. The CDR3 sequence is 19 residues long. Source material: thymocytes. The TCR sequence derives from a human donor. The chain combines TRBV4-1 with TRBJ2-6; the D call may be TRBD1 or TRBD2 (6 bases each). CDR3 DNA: TGCGCCAGCAGTCCGGCGGGACAAGGTTTTGTCTCTGGGGCCAACGTCCTGACTTTC. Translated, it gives CASSPAGQGFVSGANVLTF.